The source of this TCR beta chain is a study of regulatory T cells in long-lasting Graves disease. Study at large: By definition, persistent Graves' disease involved antithyroid drugs for over 5 years alongside positive TSH receptor antibodies.

Study results and limitations: Persistent Graves' cases showed lower TCR diversity than newly diagnosed cases.

Arm-PCR with iRepertoire HTBI primers amplified the CDR3 regions for these TCR beta libraries. TCRdb reprocessed the multiplex PCR reads via MiXCR and lists one record per CDR3 protein. This table holds 400,000 to 500,000 distinct CDR3 sequences, around 20% found once. CDR1 is KGHSH and CDR2 is LQKENI in the germline V gene. The CDR3 totals 12 residues. Trimming shortened V by 6 bases and J by 7 bases, and 12 bases separated the two germline ends. Time point: persistent/refractory GD, antithyroid drugs over 5 years with positive TRAb. PBMCs were the source of the RNA used for TCR sequencing. Ten or more counts support this clonotype. Its antigen is unidentified.

The source material was peripheral blood mononuclear cells (PBMCs), sampled when the disease was refractory, from a patient treated with antithyroid drugs. This chain connects TRBV18 to TRBJ1-2; D is perhaps TRBD1 (5 bases). This sequence was found in a female donor with Graves disease. CDR3 sequence: CASSLGTGGYTF. DNA for the CDR3: TGTGCCAGCTCTCTGGGGACGGGTGGCTACACCTTC.